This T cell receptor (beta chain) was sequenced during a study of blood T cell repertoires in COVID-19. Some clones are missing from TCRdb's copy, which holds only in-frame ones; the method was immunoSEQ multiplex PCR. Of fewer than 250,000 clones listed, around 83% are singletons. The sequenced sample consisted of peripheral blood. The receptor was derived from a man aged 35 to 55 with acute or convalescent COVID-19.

This CDR3 reads CASSRVGEGSPLHF. The DNA of the CDR3 is TGTGCCAGTAGTCGGGTAGGCGAGGGCTCACCCCTCCACTTT. The chain carries TRBV19 and TRBJ1-6; D uncertain. Per germline, CDR1 LNHDA and CDR2 SQIVND (reference sequence). Trimming shortened V by 5 bases and J by 10 bases, and 15 bases separated the two germline ends. The CDR3 consists of 14 residues.